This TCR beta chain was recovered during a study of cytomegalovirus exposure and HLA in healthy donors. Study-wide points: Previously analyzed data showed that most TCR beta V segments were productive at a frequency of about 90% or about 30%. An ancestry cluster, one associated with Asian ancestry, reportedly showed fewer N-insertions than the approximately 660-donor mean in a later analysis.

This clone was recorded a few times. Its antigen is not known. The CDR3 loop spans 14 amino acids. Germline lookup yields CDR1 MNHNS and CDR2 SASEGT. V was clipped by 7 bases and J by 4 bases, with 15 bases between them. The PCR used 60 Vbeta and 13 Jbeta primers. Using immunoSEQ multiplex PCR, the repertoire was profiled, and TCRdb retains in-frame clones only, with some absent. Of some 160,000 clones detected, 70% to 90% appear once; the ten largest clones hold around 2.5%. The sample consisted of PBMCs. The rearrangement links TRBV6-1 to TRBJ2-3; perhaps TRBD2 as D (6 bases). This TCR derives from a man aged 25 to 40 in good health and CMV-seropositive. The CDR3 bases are TGTGCCAGCACCCTGGGGAGCGGGTCAGATACGCAGTATTTT. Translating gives CASTLGSGSDTQYF.